This TCR beta chain came from a study of cytomegalovirus exposure and HLA in healthy donors. Whole-study context: The platform used for the roughly 130 validation repertoires matched that of the 666 first-cohort repertoires, a later analysis reported.

The CDR3 contains 15 residues. From germline, CDR1 is LNHDA and CDR2 SQIVND (reference sequence). V shed 6 bases and J shed 1 base, with 15 bases lying between them. Study observations and caveats: The study put some 150 TCR beta chains on its list as cytomegalovirus-associated.

Data came from immunoSEQ multiplex PCR; TCRdb stores just in-frame clones and leaves some out. The sample lists approximately 150,000 clones, roughly 89% seen once, with about 3.5% in the top ten. In regard to this clone: Its antigen is undetermined.

The V and J genes are TRBV19 and TRBJ2-5; a weak D match, TRBD2 (5 bases). Sequencing was done on a sample of PBMCs. This TCR derives from a woman between 18 and 30 years old in good health and CMV-seropositive. The CDR3 DNA follows: TGTGCCAGTAGCATCAGCGGAATAATCCAAGAGACCCAGTACTTC. Encoded protein: CASSISGIIQETQYF.